This is a list of T cell receptor beta chains from one sample in a study of T cells in Graves' hyperthyroidism and ophthalmopathy. MiXCR was run by TCRdb on the multiplex PCR reads, yielding one entry per CDR3 protein. This sample yields 620,000 or so distinct CDR3 sequences, of which approximately 15% are seen a single time; about 12% belongs to the top ten. The sample consisted of blood. These receptors were taken from a woman in her fifties or sixties with Graves' ophthalmopathy. Both conserved end residues are part of each CDR3. Each record gives: V gene, clone size, J gene, CDR3 protein. Clone size is not always given. Where it is, it says once, few, many or a class for expanded clones.

V gene: TRBV11-2; clone size: many; J gene: TRBJ2-7; CDR3 protein: CASSPIAGARYEQYF
V gene: TRBV3-1; clone size: many; J gene: TRBJ2-6; CDR3 protein: CASRNLAADSGANVLTF
V gene: TRBV7-2; clone size: many; J gene: TRBJ2-1; CDR3 protein: CASSLVSGFSYNEQFF
V gene: TRBV2; clone size: many; J gene: TRBJ2-7; CDR3 protein: CASSDVAGGYEQYF
V gene: TRBV20-1; clone size: NA; J gene: TRBJ2-1; CDR3 protein: CSARDRVAGVNNEQFF
V gene: TRBV28; clone size: once; J gene: TRBJ2-3; CDR3 protein: CASTNSDTDTQYF
V gene: TRBV19; clone size: many; J gene: TRBJ2-1; CDR3 protein: CASSITLRRFNNEQFF
V gene: TRBV7-8; clone size: NA; J gene: TRBJ2-4; CDR3 protein: CASSPGTSGGPSKNIQYF
V gene: TRBV12-3/TRBV12-4; clone size: many; J gene: TRBJ1-1; CDR3 protein: CASSIGGEAFF
V gene: TRBV11-3; clone size: many; J gene: TRBJ2-3; CDR3 protein: CASSLVPAGFFGTDTQYF
V gene: TRBV6-5; clone size: NA; J gene: TRBJ1-1; CDR3 protein: CASSYIPGRLNTEAFF
V gene: TRBV27; clone size: many; J gene: TRBJ2-2; CDR3 protein: CASSSGYTGELFF
V gene: TRBV7-9; clone size: NA; J gene: TRBJ1-2; CDR3 protein: CASSSHNYGYTF
V gene: TRBV10-3; clone size: few; J gene: TRBJ1-1; CDR3 protein: CAISQTLNTEAFF
V gene: TRBV7-3; clone size: many; J gene: TRBJ2-1; CDR3 protein: CASSLSGHKSSYNEQFF
V gene: TRBV6-1; clone size: once; J gene: TRBJ1-3; CDR3 protein: CASSEGQGNTIYF
V gene: TRBV7-2; clone size: many; J gene: TRBJ2-3; CDR3 protein: CASSSYTGGGTDTQYF
V gene: TRBV11-3; clone size: many; J gene: TRBJ2-3; CDR3 protein: CASSLDRYTDTQYF
V gene: TRBV29-1; clone size: many; J gene: TRBJ2-1; CDR3 protein: CSVVGQGVMDEQFF
V gene: TRBV10-3; clone size: NA; J gene: TRBJ2-6; CDR3 protein: CAISPVGTGANVLTF
V gene: TRBV11-2; clone size: NA; J gene: TRBJ2-1; CDR3 protein: CASSLALGRRERNNEQFF
V gene: TRBV20-1; clone size: NA; J gene: TRBJ2-2; CDR3 protein: CSARYRGGENTGELFF
V gene: TRBV28; clone size: NA; J gene: TRBJ1-5; CDR3 protein: CASSPGALYSNQPQHF
V gene: TRBV4-3; clone size: few; J gene: TRBJ2-7; CDR3 protein: CASSQRTVSYEQYF
V gene: TRBV29-1; clone size: NA; J gene: TRBJ2-2; CDR3 protein: CSVRTRIAAGELFF
V gene: TRBV29-1; clone size: many; J gene: TRBJ2-3; CDR3 protein: CSVTRTGSTDTQYF
V gene: TRBV2; clone size: NA; J gene: TRBJ2-3; CDR3 protein: CASSETELGTDTQYF
V gene: TRBV19; clone size: few; J gene: TRBJ1-1; CDR3 protein: CASSPPGGLASTEAFF
V gene: TRBV19; clone size: NA; J gene: TRBJ2-2; CDR3 protein: CASTTWGDRTFVTNTGELFF
V gene: TRBV28; clone size: few; J gene: TRBJ1-6; CDR3 protein: CASSLGNYYNSPLHF
V gene: TRBV12-3/TRBV12-4; clone size: many; J gene: TRBJ2-1; CDR3 protein: CASSLWGTVNEQFF
V gene: TRBV4-3; clone size: few; J gene: TRBJ2-7; CDR3 protein: CASSQTRLASYEQYF
V gene: TRBV30; clone size: many; J gene: TRBJ1-5; CDR3 protein: CAWSRGTDSNQPQHF
V gene: TRBV18; clone size: many; J gene: TRBJ2-7; CDR3 protein: CASSQTSGRAYEQYF
V gene: TRBV24-1; clone size: many; J gene: TRBJ1-5; CDR3 protein: CTTSDHRAGSNQPQHF